One TCR beta chain is described in this entry. The entry originates in a study of blood T cell repertoires in COVID-19. At the level of the study: The cDNA or gDNA used as material had been derived from T cells, B-cell-depleted T cells, or PBMCs.

Authors' analysis steps: Reference gene primer amplification gave estimated nucleated cell counts. The method was immunoSEQ multiplex PCR; TCRdb's version includes in-frame clones alone and lacks a portion of them. V and J calls and clone size are given by that table; D and trimming were obtained from the DNA. The sample has some 130,000 clones; about 91% are singletons. Source material: peripheral blood. This clonotype was obtained from a man aged 50 to 59 with acute or convalescent COVID-19.

The CDR3 DNA reads TGTGCCAGCAGCCTCTTCCATCAGGGTAGCGGGGAGGAGACCCAGTACTTC. It codes for CASSLFHQGSGEETQYF. The chain is built from TRBV3-1 (or the pseudogene TRBV3-2) and TRBJ2-5; 8 positions match TRBD2. CDR1 LGHDT and CDR2 YNNKEL come from the germline V gene (reference sequence). The CDR3 sequence is 17 residues long. Trimming took 4 bases from V and 5 from J; bases not matched to a gene: 15.